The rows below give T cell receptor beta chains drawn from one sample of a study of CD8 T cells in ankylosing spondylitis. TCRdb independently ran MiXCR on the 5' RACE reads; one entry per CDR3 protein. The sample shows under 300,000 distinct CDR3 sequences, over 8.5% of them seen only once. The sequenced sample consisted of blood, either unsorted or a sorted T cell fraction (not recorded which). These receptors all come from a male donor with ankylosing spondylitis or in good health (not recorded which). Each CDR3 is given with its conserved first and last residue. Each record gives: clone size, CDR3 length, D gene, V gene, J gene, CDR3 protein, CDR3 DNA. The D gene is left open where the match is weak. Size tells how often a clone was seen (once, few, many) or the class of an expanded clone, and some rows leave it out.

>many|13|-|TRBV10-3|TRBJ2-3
CAISERGIDTQYF
TGTGCCATCAGTGAGAGGGGGATAGATACGCAGTATTTT
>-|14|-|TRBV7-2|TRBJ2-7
CASSLGAGAYEQYF
TGTGCCAGCAGCTTGGGGGCGGGAGCCTACGAGCAGTACTTC
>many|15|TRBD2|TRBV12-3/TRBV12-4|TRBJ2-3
CASSPQRGVTDTQYF
TGTGCCAGCAGTCCACAGCGGGGAGTTACAGATACGCAGTATTTT
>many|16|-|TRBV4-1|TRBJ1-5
CASSQGLGLGNQPQHF
TGCGCCAGCAGCCAAGGTTTAGGATTGGGGAATCAGCCCCAGCATTTT
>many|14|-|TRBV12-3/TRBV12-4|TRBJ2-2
CASSSSVFDGELFF
TGTGCCAGCAGTTCCTCAGTATTCGACGGGGAGCTGTTTTTT
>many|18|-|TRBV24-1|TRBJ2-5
CATSDYSLTSGAPETQYF
TGTGCCACCAGTGACTACAGCCTGACGTCGGGGGCTCCAGAGACCCAGTACTTC
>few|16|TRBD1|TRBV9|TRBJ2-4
CASSAGTGGRQNIQYF
TGTGCCAGCAGCGCAGGGACAGGGGGGCGGCAAAACATTCAGTACTTC
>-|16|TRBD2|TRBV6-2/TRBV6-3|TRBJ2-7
CASSSPHLAGAYEQYF
TGTGCCAGCAGTTCTCCCCATCTAGCGGGGGCTTACGAGCAGTACTTC
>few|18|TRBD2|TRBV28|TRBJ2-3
CASSPRLSETSATDTQYF
TGTGCCAGCAGTCCACGCTTGTCCGAGACTAGCGCCACAGATACGCAGTATTTT
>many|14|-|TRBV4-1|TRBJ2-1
CASSQVGSPNEQFF
TGCGCCAGCAGCCAAGTTGGAAGTCCGAATGAGCAGTTCTTC
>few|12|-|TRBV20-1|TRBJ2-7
CSARGSAYEQYF
TGCAGTGCTAGAGGTAGCGCCTACGAGCAGTACTTC
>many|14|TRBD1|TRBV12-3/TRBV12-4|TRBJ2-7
CASSSVSGGEEQYF
TGTGCCAGCAGCTCCGTTTCAGGGGGCGAGGAGCAGTACTTC
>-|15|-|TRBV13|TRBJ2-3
CASSPTGETVDTQYF
TGTGCCAGCAGCCCAACTGGGGAGACTGTGGATACGCAGTATTTT
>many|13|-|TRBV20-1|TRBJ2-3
CSAHFGLTDTQYF
TGCAGTGCTCACTTCGGCCTCACAGATACGCAGTATTTT
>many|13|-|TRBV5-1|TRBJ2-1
CASSSIDRSVQFF
TGCGCCAGCAGCTCGATAGACAGATCAGTGCAGTTCTTC
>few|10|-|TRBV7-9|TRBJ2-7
CASGAGEQYF
TGTGCCAGCGGAGCGGGCGAGCAGTACTTC
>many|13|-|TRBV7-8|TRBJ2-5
CASSPPAQETQYF
TGTGCCAGCAGCCCACCCGCCCAAGAGACCCAGTACTTC
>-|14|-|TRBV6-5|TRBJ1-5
CASSYDTGNQPQHF
TGTGCCAGCAGTTACGATACAGGGAATCAGCCCCAGCATTTT
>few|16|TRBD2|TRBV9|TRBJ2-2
CASSVVPSGHTGELFF
TGTGCCAGCAGCGTAGTGCCTAGCGGGCACACCGGGGAGCTGTTTTTT
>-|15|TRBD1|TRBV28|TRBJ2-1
CASSHRGSSYNEQFF
TGTGCCAGCAGCCACAGGGGGAGCTCCTACAATGAGCAGTTCTTC
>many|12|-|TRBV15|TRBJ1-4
CATSIREEKLFF
TGTGCCACCAGCATTAGGGAGGAAAAACTGTTTTTT
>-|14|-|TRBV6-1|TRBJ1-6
CASSGPRSGSPLHF
TGTGCCAGCAGTGGTCCCCGTAGTGGTTCACCCCTCCACTTT
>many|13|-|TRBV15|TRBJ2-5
CATSRARGGTQYF
TGTGCCACCAGCAGAGCTAGGGGGGGGACCCAGTACTTC